The T cell receptor beta chain described here comes from a study of cytomegalovirus exposure and HLA in healthy donors. About the study: Early release data held tens of millions of unique TCRs from HLA-typed donors.

Study-wide results and limits: Presence/absence analyses supposed approximately even sequencing depth among donors. Common viral pathogens were later found to be apparently linked to several of the most significant clusters.

As to this clone: The target antigen is unknown.

All the people who gave samples were healthy bone marrow donors. The CDR3 is 15 residues long. V was cut by 0 bases and J by 2 bases, with 9 bases left in between. CDR1 is SGHNT, CDR2 YYREEE, per germline (reference sequence). In the PCR, 60 Vbeta and 13 Jbeta primers were used. Assay used: immunoSEQ multiplex PCR; TCRdb lists only in-frame clones, some missing. This listing includes some 110,000 clones. The V and J genes are TRBV5-4 and TRBJ1-3; TRBD1 is a possible D gene (6 bases). Material: PBMCs. The receptor was isolated from a man in his forties in good health and CMV-seropositive. This CDR3 reads CASSLETGAGNTIYF. As DNA, the CDR3 is TGTGCCAGCAGCTTGGAGACAGGCGCTGGAAACACCATATATTTT. Full variable domain (rest looked up from reference TRBV5-4 and TRBJ1-3): ETGVTQSPTHLIKTRGQQVTLRCSSQSGHNTVSWYQQALGQGPQFIFQYYREEENGRGNFPPRFSGLQFPNYSSELNVNALELDDSALYLCASSLETGAGNTIYFGEGSWLTVV.